The rows below give T cell receptor beta chains drawn from one sample of a study of shared clonotypes between healthy human individuals. Here immunoSEQ multiplex PCR was the method, and the copy in TCRdb shows in-frame clones only, minus some. The table shows about 2 million clones, with about 95% occurring only once. Sequenced material: naive CD8+ T cells sorted from blood. Receptor source: a man aged 18 to 30 in good health. Both conserved end residues are part of each CDR3. The D gene is left open where the match is weak. Clone size is stated in some rows and not others, as once, few, many or a class when expanded.

J: TRBJ1-2
length: 15
V: TRBV9
size: NA
D: NA
CDR3: CASSVATFGVYGYTF
DNA: TGTGCCAGCAGCGTAGCTACGTTCGGAGTCTATGGCTACACCTTC

J: TRBJ2-3
length: 13
V: TRBV6-5
size: NA
D: NA
CDR3: CASSYSEGDTQYF
DNA: TGTGCCAGCAGTTACTCGGAGGGGGATACGCAGTATTTT

J: TRBJ1-5
length: 14
V: TRBV5-5
size: NA
D: NA
CDR3: CASSLPERHQPQHF
DNA: TGTGCCAGCAGCTTGCCGGAGAGACATCAGCCCCAGCATTTT

J: TRBJ2-7
length: 15
V: TRBV19
size: NA
D: NA
CDR3: CASSIHRDFPYEQYF
DNA: TGTGCCAGTAGTATCCATCGCGACTTCCCCTACGAGCAGTACTTC

J: TRBJ2-7
length: 13
V: TRBV4-1
size: few
D: NA
CDR3: CASSHRDNYEQYF
DNA: TGCGCCAGCAGCCATAGGGACAACTACGAGCAGTACTTC

J: TRBJ2-1
length: 12
V: TRBV27
size: NA
D: NA
CDR3: CASSGVGDEQFF
DNA: TGTGCCAGCAGTGGCGTCGGAGATGAGCAGTTCTTC

J: TRBJ2-7
length: 14
V: TRBV15
size: NA
D: NA
CDR3: CATSRDDESYEQYF
DNA: TGTGCCACCAGCAGAGATGACGAGAGCTACGAGCAGTACTTC

J: TRBJ2-1
length: 14
V: TRBV5-1
size: NA
D: TRBD1
CDR3: CASSWTGLINEQFF
DNA: TGCGCCAGCAGCTGGACAGGTCTCATCAATGAGCAGTTCTTC

J: TRBJ2-5
length: 13
V: TRBV13
size: once
D: NA
CDR3: CASSPPAGETQYF
DNA: TGTGCCAGCAGCCCACCTGCCGGGGAGACCCAGTACTTC

J: TRBJ1-2
length: 14
V: TRBV27
size: NA
D: NA
CDR3: CASSLKRGGYGYTF
DNA: TGTGCCAGCAGTTTAAAAAGGGGGGGCTATGGCTACACCTTC

J: TRBJ2-7
length: 16
V: TRBV7-8
size: NA
D: TRBD1
CDR3: CASSLGAGTGSYEQYF
DNA: TGTGCCAGCAGCTTAGGTGCTGGGACAGGCTCCTACGAGCAGTACTTC

J: TRBJ2-1
length: 14
V: TRBV5-6
size: once
D: NA
CDR3: CASSPDQPYNEQFF
DNA: TGTGCCAGCAGCCCCGATCAGCCCTACAATGAGCAGTTCTTC

J: TRBJ2-1
length: 17
V: TRBV7-9
size: NA
D: TRBD2
CDR3: CASSPLGEGFFDNEQFF
DNA: TGTGCCAGCAGCCCCCTCGGGGAGGGTTTCTTTGACAATGAGCAGTTCTTC

J: TRBJ1-1
length: 15
V: TRBV27
size: once
D: NA
CDR3: CASSLGAGRPYEAFF
DNA: TGTGCCAGCAGTTTAGGCGCCGGGAGGCCCTATGAAGCTTTCTTT

J: TRBJ2-7
length: 15
V: TRBV11-2
size: NA
D: NA
CDR3: CASRGTSQWAYEQYF
DNA: TGTGCCAGCAGAGGTACTAGTCAGTGGGCCTACGAGCAGTACTTC

J: TRBJ1-5
length: 17
V: TRBV4-1
size: NA
D: TRBD1
CDR3: CASSQGGDRGSNQPQHF
DNA: TGCGCCAGCAGCCAAGGCGGGGACAGGGGGAGTAATCAGCCCCAGCATTTT

J: TRBJ2-2
length: 17
V: TRBV4-1
size: NA
D: TRBD1
CDR3: CASSVTGNRGVAGELFF
DNA: TGCGCCAGCAGCGTAACAGGGAACAGGGGCGTCGCCGGGGAGCTGTTTTTT

J: TRBJ1-4
length: 15
V: TRBV27
size: NA
D: NA
CDR3: CASSSDVQVNEKLFF
DNA: TGTGCCAGCAGTTCGGATGTTCAAGTTAATGAAAAACTGTTTTTT

J: TRBJ2-3
length: 15
V: TRBV7-6
size: NA
D: TRBD2
CDR3: CASSPLAGGSDTQYF
DNA: TGTGCCAGCAGCCCTCTAGCGGGAGGGTCAGATACGCAGTATTTT

J: TRBJ1-3
length: 17
V: TRBV6-1
size: NA
D: NA
CDR3: CASSEADSPHGGNTIYF
DNA: TGTGCCAGCAGTGAAGCGGACAGTCCCCATGGTGGAAACACCATATATTTT

J: TRBJ1-1
length: 15
V: TRBV15
size: NA
D: NA
CDR3: CATSRDRGHNTEAFF
DNA: TGTGCCACCAGCAGAGATAGGGGACATAACACTGAAGCTTTCTTT